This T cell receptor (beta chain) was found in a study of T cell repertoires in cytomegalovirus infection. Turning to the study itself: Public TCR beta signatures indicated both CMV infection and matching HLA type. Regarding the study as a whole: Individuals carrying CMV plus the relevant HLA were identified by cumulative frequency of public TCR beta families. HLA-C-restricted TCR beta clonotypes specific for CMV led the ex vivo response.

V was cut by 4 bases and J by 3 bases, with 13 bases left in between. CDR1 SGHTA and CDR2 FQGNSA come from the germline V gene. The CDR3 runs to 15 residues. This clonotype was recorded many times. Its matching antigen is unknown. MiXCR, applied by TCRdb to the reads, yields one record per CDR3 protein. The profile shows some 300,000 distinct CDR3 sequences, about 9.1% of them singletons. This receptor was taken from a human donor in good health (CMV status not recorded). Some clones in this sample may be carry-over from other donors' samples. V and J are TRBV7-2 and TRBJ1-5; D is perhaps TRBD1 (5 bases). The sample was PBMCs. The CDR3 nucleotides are TGTGCCAGCAGCTCCAATCAGGGCTACAATCAGCCCCAGCATTTT. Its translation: CASSSNQGYNQPQHF.